The 2 T cell receptor beta chains listed next were all sequenced from one sample in a study of blood T cell repertoires in COVID-19. The data were produced by immunoSEQ multiplex PCR, yet TCRdb's version contains in-frame clones alone and is incomplete. The sample lists over 250,000 clones; about 89% were seen once. Material for sequencing was PBMCs or T cells enriched from blood (not recorded which). The receptors come from a man between 35 and 55 years old who had recovered from COVID-19.

This chain links TRBV15 with TRBJ2-5; a possible D gene is TRBD2 (5 bases). Per the germline V gene, CDR1 is LNHNV and CDR2 is YYDKDF (reference sequence). CDR3 length: 17 residues. The ends were cut back, 1 base at V and 3 bases at J, with 18 bases in the middle. CDR3 amino acids: CATSRVGGLAAEETQYF. As DNA, the CDR3 is TGTGCCACCAGCAGAGTCGGCGGGCTAGCAGCCGAAGAGACCCAGTACTTC.

Here the CDR3 DNA reads TGTGCCAGCAGCTTGGCTCCGACAGGGGCCGGCTACACCTTC. This codes for CASSLAPTGAGYTF. The chain joins TRBV5-4 to TRBJ1-2, with 8 bases identical to TRBD1. V dropped 0 bases and J dropped 8; count of bases not matched to a gene: 6. CDR3 size: 14 residues. Germline-derived CDR1 and CDR2 are SGHNT and YYREEE (reference sequence).